This TCR beta chain is from a study of sequential checkpoint blockade in melanoma. Study summary: After both sequences, patients received maintenance nivolumab.

Treatment defined: randomized to nivolumab then ipilimumab (arm A) or the reverse (arm B). Method: immunoSEQ multiplex PCR; TCRdb's copy keeps in-frame clones and lacks some. This table holds about 12,000 clones, around a quarter found once. This sequence was found in a human donor with melanoma. The starting material was tumor tissue (inferred from file names), obtained from a patient given nivolumab and ipilimumab in sequence.

This CDR3 is CASSKNPAFANTGELFF. Here the CDR3 DNA reads TGTGCCAGCAGTAAAAACCCAGCGTTCGCGAACACCGGGGAGCTGTTTTTT. This chain links TRBV6-8 with TRBJ2-2; D ambiguous. The V and J ends lost 5 bases and 0 bases respectively, with 16 bases between them. The CDR3 sequence is 17 residues long. Germline values: CDR1 MNHGY, CDR2 SAAAGT.